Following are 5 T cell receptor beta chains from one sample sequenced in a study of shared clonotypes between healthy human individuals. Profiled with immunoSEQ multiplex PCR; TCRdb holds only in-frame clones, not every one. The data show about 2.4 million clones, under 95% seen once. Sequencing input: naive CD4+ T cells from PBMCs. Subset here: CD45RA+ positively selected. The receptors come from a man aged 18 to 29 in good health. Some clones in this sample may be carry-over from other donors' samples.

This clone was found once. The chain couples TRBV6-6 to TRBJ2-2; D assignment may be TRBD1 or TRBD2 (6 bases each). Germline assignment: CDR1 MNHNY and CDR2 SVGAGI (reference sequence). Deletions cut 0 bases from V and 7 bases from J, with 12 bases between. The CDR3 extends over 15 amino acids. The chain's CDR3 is CASSYSRTAGGELFF. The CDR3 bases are TGTGCCAGCAGTTACTCTAGGACAGCGGGCGGGGAGCTGTTTTTT.

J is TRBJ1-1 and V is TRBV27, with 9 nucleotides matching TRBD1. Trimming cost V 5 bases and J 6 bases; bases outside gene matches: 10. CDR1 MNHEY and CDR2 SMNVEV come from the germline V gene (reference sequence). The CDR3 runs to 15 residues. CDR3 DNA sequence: TGTGCCAGCAGTAAACCGGGACAGGGCCCATCTGAAGCTTTCTTT. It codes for CASSKPGQGPSEAFF.

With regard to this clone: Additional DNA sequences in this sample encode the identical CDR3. CDR3 coding DNA: TGTGCCAGCAGTTCCACGACAGATACGCAGTATTTT. Its translation is CASSSTTDTQYF. The genes are TRBV28 and TRBJ2-3; D is ambiguous. Trimming pared 4 bases from V and 3 bases from J, leaving 5 bases between. This CDR3 has 12 amino acids. Germline CDR1 reads MDHEN; CDR2 reads SYDVKM.

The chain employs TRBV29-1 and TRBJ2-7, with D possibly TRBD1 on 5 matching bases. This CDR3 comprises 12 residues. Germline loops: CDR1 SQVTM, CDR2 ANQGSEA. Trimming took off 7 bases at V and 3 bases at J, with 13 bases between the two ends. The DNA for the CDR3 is TGCAGCGCACTTGGACACCTCTACGAGCAGTACTTC. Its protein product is CSALGHLYEQYF.

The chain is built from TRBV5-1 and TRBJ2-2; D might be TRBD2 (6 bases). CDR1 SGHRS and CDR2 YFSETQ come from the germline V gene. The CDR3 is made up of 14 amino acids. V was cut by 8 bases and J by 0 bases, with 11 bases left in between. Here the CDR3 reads CASQIAANTGELFF. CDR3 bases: TGCGCCAGTCAAATAGCGGCGAACACCGGGGAGCTGTTTTTT.